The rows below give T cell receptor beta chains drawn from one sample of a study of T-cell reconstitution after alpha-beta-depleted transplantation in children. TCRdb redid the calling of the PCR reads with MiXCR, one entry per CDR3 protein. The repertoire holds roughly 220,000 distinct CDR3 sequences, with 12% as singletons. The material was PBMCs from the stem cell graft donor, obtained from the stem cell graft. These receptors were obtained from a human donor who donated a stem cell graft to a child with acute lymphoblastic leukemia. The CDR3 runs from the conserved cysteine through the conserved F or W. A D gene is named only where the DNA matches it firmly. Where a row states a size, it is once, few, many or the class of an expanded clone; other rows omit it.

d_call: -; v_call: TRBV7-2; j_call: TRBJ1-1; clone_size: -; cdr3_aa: CASSLWAGSVTEAFF; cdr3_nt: TGTGCCAGCAGCTTATGGGCAGGGTCGGTGACTGAAGCTTTCTTT
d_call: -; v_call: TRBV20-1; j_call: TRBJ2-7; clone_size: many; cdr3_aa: CSARDGSAEGDF; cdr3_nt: TGCAGTGCTAGAGATGGGAGCGCGGAGGGGGACTTC
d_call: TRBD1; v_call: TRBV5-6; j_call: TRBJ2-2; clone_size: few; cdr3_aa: CASSPPGQGGTGELFF; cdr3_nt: TGTGCCAGCAGCCCTCCGGGACAGGGCGGTACCGGGGAGCTGTTTTTT
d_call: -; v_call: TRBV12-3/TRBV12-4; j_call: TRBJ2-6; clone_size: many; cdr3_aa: CASSSLARASGANVLTF; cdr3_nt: TGTGCCAGCAGTTCCCTGGCGAGGGCCTCTGGGGCCAACGTCCTGACTTTC
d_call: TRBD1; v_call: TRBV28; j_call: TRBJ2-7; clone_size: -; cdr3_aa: CASSESDRGQYF; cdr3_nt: TGTGCCAGCAGTGAATCGGACAGGGGGCAGTACTTC
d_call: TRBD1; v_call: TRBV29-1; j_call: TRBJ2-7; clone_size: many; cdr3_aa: CSVLRDSSYEQYF; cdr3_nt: TGCAGCGTTTTGAGGGACAGCTCCTACGAGCAGTACTTC
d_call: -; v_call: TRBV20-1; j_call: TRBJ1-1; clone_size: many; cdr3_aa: CSWRGTLGAFF; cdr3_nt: TGCAGTTGGAGGGGGACACTAGGAGCTTTCTTT
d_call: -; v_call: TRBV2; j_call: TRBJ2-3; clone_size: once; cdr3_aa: CASRDDRGRAYF; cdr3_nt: TGTGCCAGCAGAGACGATAGGGGGAGGGCATATTTT
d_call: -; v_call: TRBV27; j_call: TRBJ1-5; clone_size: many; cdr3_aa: CAAGRLGGNQPQHF; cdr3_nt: TGTGCCGCGGGGCGCTTAGGAGGCAATCAGCCCCAGCATTTT
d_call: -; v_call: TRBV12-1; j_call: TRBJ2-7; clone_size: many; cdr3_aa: CASSPPPYEQYF; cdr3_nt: TGTGCCAGCAGCCCACCCCCCTACGAGCAGTACTTC
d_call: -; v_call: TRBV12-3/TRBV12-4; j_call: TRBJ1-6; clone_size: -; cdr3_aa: CASSLGQPNSPLHF; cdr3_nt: TGTGCCAGCAGTTTAGGCCAGCCTAATTCACCCCTCCACTTT
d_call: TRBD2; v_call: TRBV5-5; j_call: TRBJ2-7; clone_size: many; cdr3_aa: CASSLRPGGVAEQYF; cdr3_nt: TGTGCCAGCAGCTTGAGGCCTGGGGGGGTGGCCGAGCAGTACTTC